The 22 T cell receptor beta chains below all came from one sample that was sequenced in a study of spatial heterogeneity in lung cancer. TCRdb recomputed calls from the 5' RACE reads with MiXCR, one row per CDR3 protein. The repertoire includes around 47,000 distinct CDR3 sequences, around 7.7% of them detected once, and approximately 40% sits in the top ten. Time point described: blood at routine non-recurrence follow-up after resection. Unsorted whole RNA of tumor, nontumor lung or frozen PBMC was sequenced. The sequencing here drew on PBMCs, taken at follow-up. These TCRs come from a female donor with early-stage non-small cell lung cancer.

In this sample, this clonotype turned up a few times. This chain links TRBV7-3 with TRBJ2-3; 8 bases align to TRBD1. V lost 3 bases to trimming and J lost 0 bases; unmatched junction nucleotides: 2. Germline V gives CDR1 SGHTA, CDR2 FQGTGA. This CDR3 comprises 15 residues. In nucleotides, the CDR3 is TGTGCCAGCAGCTTTCGACAGGGGAGCACAGATACGCAGTATTTT. As protein: CASSFRQGSTDTQYF. Based on the CDR3 plus reference TRBV7-3 and TRBJ2-3, the full variable domain is GAGVSQTPSNKVTEKGKYVELRCDPISGHTALYWYRQSLGQGPEFLIYFQGTGAADDSGLPNDRFFAVRPEGSVSTLKIQRTERGDSAVYLCASSFRQGSTDTQYFGPGTRLTVL.

This clonotype was counted many times. The chain recombines TRBV6-2 or TRBV6-3 with TRBJ1-5; a weak D match, TRBD1 (6 bases). The CDR3 sequence is 15 residues long. CDR1 and CDR2 (germline): MNHEY, SVGEGT. V was pared by 6 bases and J by 0 bases, with 12 bases between. In nucleotides, the CDR3 is TGTGCCAGCAGCCGCGGACAGAATAGCAATCAGCCCCAGCATTTT. Translated, it gives CASSRGQNSNQPQHF.

Ten or more counts support this clonotype. The CDR3 protein is CAWSIVAGGPGTQYF. The CDR3 coding sequence is TGTGCCTGGAGTATAGTAGCGGGGGGGCCGGGGACCCAGTACTTC. The chain carries TRBV30 and TRBJ2-5, with TRBD2 identical over 11 bases. Per germline, CDR1 GTSNPN and CDR2 SVGIG (reference sequence). CDR3 length: 15 amino acids. V lost 2 bases, J lost 7 bases, and 9 bases stayed unmatched.

This clonotype was seen many times. The chain links TRBV2 to TRBJ1-4; possible D gene TRBD1, 6 bases. Per germline, CDR1 SNHLY and CDR2 FYNNEI. The CDR3 length is 14 residues. V lost 4 bases, J lost 4 bases, and 10 bases lay in between. DNA of the CDR3: TGTGCCAGCAGTGGACAGGCTGTTAATGAAAAACTGTTTTTT. It specifies CASSGQAVNEKLFF.

This clonotype was seen many times. V and J are TRBV7-9 and TRBJ2-3; TRBD2 matches 9 bases. Germline V lookup: CDR1 SEHNR, CDR2 FQNEAQ (reference sequence). V shed 5 bases and J 5 bases; nucleotides not matched to a gene: 8. The CDR3 is 15 amino acids. The CDR3 is CASSQRATSGDTQYF. The CDR3 region has the DNA TGTGCCAGCAGCCAGAGGGCGACTAGCGGAGATACGCAGTATTTT.

The sample holds many counts of this clonotype. This chain connects TRBV28 to TRBJ2-3; D gene unclear. CDR1 is MDHEN and CDR2 is SYDVKM in the germline V gene. Trimming cost V 2 bases and J 7 bases, with 16 bases left between them. CDR3 length equals 15 residues. CDR3 nucleotide sequence: TGTGCCAGCAGTTTAGGCTTCGCCGGAACTAATACGCAGTATTTT. Translated, it gives CASSLGFAGTNTQYF.

This clonotype has ten or more counts. The chain has TRBV11-2 and TRBJ2-1; D may be TRBD1 (6 bases). Trimming pared 5 bases from V and 7 bases from J, leaving 18 bases between. CDR3 length: 15 residues. Germline V lookup: CDR1 SGHAT, CDR2 FQNNGV. CDR3 nucleotides: TGTGCCAGCAGCCGTACAGGGACGGCTACTAATGAGCAGTTCTTC. Translation gives CASSRTGTATNEQFF.

CDR3 amino acids: CASSLADSSYNEQFF. Here the CDR3 DNA reads TGTGCCAGCAGTCTAGCGGACAGCTCCTACAATGAGCAGTTCTTC. The V call is TRBV6-5, the J call TRBJ2-1, with D tentatively TRBD2 (7 bases). The CDR3 runs 15 residues. Between the trimmed V and J ends, which lost 5 bases and 0 bases, there was a span of 11 bases. Germline V gene lookup returns CDR1 MNHEY and CDR2 SVGAGI.

In its sample, this clonotype was seen a few times. The rearrangement links TRBV27 to TRBJ2-7; 9 bases line up with TRBD1. Germline V CDR1 and CDR2: MNHEY, SMNVEV (reference sequence). The CDR3 is 15 amino acids. V lost 4 bases to trimming and J lost 9 bases; unmatched junction nucleotides: 13. The CDR3 DNA is TGTGCCAGCAGTTACCACCCCGGGACAGGGTCGACGCAGTACTTC. Encoded protein: CASSYHPGTGSTQYF.

To note about this clonotype: A read error may explain this, as a much larger clone is one base away. This rearrangement joins TRBV15 to TRBJ1-1, with a weak D call TRBD1 (6 bases). Germline CDR1 is LNHNV and CDR2 is YYDKDF (reference sequence). The CDR3 contains 15 residues. CDR3 in amino acids: CATNRVHGGGAEAFF. The CDR3 DNA sequence: TGTGCCACCAACAGAGTTCATGGGGGCGGCGCTGAAGCTTTCTTT.

The chain uses TRBV30 and TRBJ1-1; 8 positions agree with TRBD1. Germline lookup yields CDR1 GTSNPN and CDR2 SVGIG (reference sequence). J gave up 1 base and V 5 bases, and 6 bases lay outside the gene matches. There are 14 residues in the CDR3. The CDR3 DNA is TGTGCCTGGGGTACCGGGACAGGGAACACTGAAGCTTTCTTT. It encodes CAWGTGTGNTEAFF.

At least ten counts were recorded for this clonotype. The J gene is TRBJ2-7, the V gene TRBV28; D may be TRBD2 (5 bases). Germline V gene data show CDR1 as MDHEN and CDR2 as SYDVKM. The CDR3 spans 15 residues. Trimming pared 3 bases from V and 7 bases from J, leaving 19 bases between. The CDR3, as DNA: TGTGCCAGCAGTTTGAGGGCAGGCGGTCTATTGGAGCAGTACTTC. Its protein is CASSLRAGGLLEQYF.

This clonotype was recorded many times. This chain uses TRBV10-3 with TRBJ1-5, with TRBD1 matching over 7 bases. Trimming removed 0 bases from V and 7 bases from J; junction bases left unmatched: 3. Germline V lookup: CDR1 ENHRY, CDR2 SYGVKD. This CDR3 spans 14 amino acids. The chain's CDR3 is CAISESGGLQPQHF. DNA of the CDR3: TGTGCCATCAGTGAGTCAGGGGGCCTCCAGCCCCAGCATTTT.

This clonotype occurred many times. This chain uses TRBV21-1 with TRBJ2-7; the listed D gene, TRBD1, was not tested against the DNA. TRBV21-1 is shown as a pseudogene. CDR3 size: 13 residues. The CDR3, as DNA: TGTGCCAGCAGCAATAGACTCCGGGACGAGCAGTACTTC. Amino acids: CASSNRLRDEQYF.

The chain has TRBV5-4 and TRBJ2-6; 9 bases fit TRBD1. The CDR3 has 17 residues. The germline gives CDR1 SGHNT, CDR2 YYREEE (reference sequence). After removal of 4 bases from V and 0 bases from J, the junction contained 5 bases not matched to a gene. In DNA form, the CDR3 reads TGTGCCAGCAGCCCGGGACAGGGTAACTCTGGGGCCAACGTCCTGACTTTC. As protein: CASSPGQGNSGANVLTF.

This clonotype was counted only a few times. The V call is TRBV12-3 or TRBV12-4, the J call TRBJ2-3; tentatively, D is TRBD2 (6 bases). Trimming pared 1 base from V and 4 bases from J, leaving 9 bases between. This CDR3 contains 14 residues. Written as DNA, the CDR3 is TGTGCCAGCAGTTTAGAGTGGGGGGCAGATACGCAGTATTTT. It specifies CASSLEWGADTQYF.

This clonotype has ten or more counts. The chain combines TRBV6-5 with TRBJ2-7, with a tentative D call TRBD2 (6 bases). The CDR3 has 14 amino acids. Trimming took off 6 bases at V and 2 bases at J, with 14 bases between the two ends. CDR1 MNHEY and CDR2 SVGAGI come from the germline V gene. CDR3 loop: CASSRDSSAYEQYF. The DNA for the CDR3 is TGTGCCAGCAGCCGGGACTCCTCAGCCTACGAGCAGTACTTC.

This clonotype was seen only a few times. The chain has TRBV27 and TRBJ1-6; a weak D match, TRBD1 (5 bases). This CDR3 has 15 residues. Between the trimmed V and J ends, which lost 5 bases and 2 bases, there was a span of 10 bases. Germline assignment: CDR1 MNHEY and CDR2 SMNVEV (reference sequence). The CDR3 spells CASSGRAPYNSPLHF. The CDR3 bases are TGTGCCAGCAGTGGCAGGGCGCCCTATAATTCACCCCTCCACTTT.

This clonotype was detected many times. The rearrangement uses TRBV7-9 and TRBJ1-1, with no clear D. This CDR3 is 11 amino acids long. Trimming stripped 0 bases from V and 6 bases from J, with 2 bases between. CDR1 and CDR2 from the germline V gene are SEHNR and FQNEAQ (reference sequence). CDR3 nucleotides: TGTGCCAGCAGCTTAGCGGCTGAAGCTTTCTTT. Translated, it gives CASSLAAEAFF.

V gene TRBV4-1 combines with J gene TRBJ2-6; no firm D call. V lost 1 base and J lost 0, with 7 bases in between. CDR1 and CDR2 from the germline V gene are MGHRA and YSYEKL. CDR3 length: 16 residues. The CDR3 DNA reads TGCGCCAGCAGCCAAGTGGAGAGCTCTGGGGCCAACGTCCTGACTTTC. Its protein product is CASSQVESSGANVLTF.

Many counts were recorded for this clonotype. The gene calls are TRBV9 and TRBJ1-2, with D possibly TRBD1 on 6 matching bases. The CDR3 loop spans 18 amino acids. The V end was cut by 4 bases, the J end by 5 bases, with 27 bases between. The germline V gene has CDR1 SGDLS and CDR2 YYNGEE. CDR3 nucleotides: TGTGCCAGCAGCCCTCTTCCCGGGGTCACAGGGTCTGGTTATGGCTACACCTTC. It yields the protein CASSPLPGVTGSGYGYTF.

The V and J genes are TRBV6-5 and TRBJ2-7, with D unresolved. Trimming took 6 bases from V and 1 from J, leaving 13 bases between them. Germline lookup yields CDR1 MNHEY and CDR2 SVGAGI. The CDR3 has 14 amino acids. As DNA, the CDR3 is TGTGCCAGCAGCCTCGGACCCCAATCCTACGAGCAGTACTTC. Translation: CASSLGPQSYEQYF.